The 20 T cell receptor beta chains below were found in one sample sequenced in a study of graft-versus-host responses after intestinal transplantation. Assay used: immunoSEQ multiplex PCR; TCRdb lists only in-frame clones, some missing. This table holds 17,000 or so clones, about 38% found once. The plating included around 200,000 irradiated, violet-dye-labeled stimulator cells together with around 200,000 CFSE-labeled responder cells. The starting material was alloreactive CD8+ T cells from a mixed lymphocyte reaction culture, obtained before intestinal transplant. The subset: CFSE-low proliferating T cells sorted from roughly 6-day pre-transplant mixed lymphocyte reaction (GvH or HvG direction). The receptors were sampled from a human patient who received an intestinal transplant.

In this sample, this clone turned up a few times. V usage is TRBV6-5 and J usage is TRBJ2-2, with 11 bases matching TRBD2. The CDR3 consists of 15 residues. The V gene's germline CDR1 is MNHEY and CDR2 SVGAGI. The trim removed 4 bases at V and 7 bases at J, leaving 5 bases unmatched. CDR3 amino acids: CASSLASGRIGELFF. CDR3 sequence (DNA): TGTGCCAGCAGTTTGGCTAGCGGGAGGATCGGGGAGCTGTTTTTT.

The V call is TRBV19, the J call TRBJ2-7, with 14 bases matching TRBD2. Germline CDR1 reads LNHDA; CDR2 reads SQIVND (reference sequence). This CDR3 comprises 18 residues. V lost 7 bases, J lost 4 bases, and 15 bases stayed unmatched. The CDR3 spells CASNRLAGGPFLFYEQYF. CDR3 in DNA: TGTGCCAGTAACCGACTAGCGGGAGGGCCTTTCCTTTTTTACGAGCAGTACTTC.

This clone was detected only a few times. The chain is built from TRBV11-1 and TRBJ2-2; D unresolved. The CDR3 has 14 amino acids. Trimming shortened V by 3 bases and J by 8 bases, and 13 bases separated the two germline ends. Germline V lookup: CDR1 SGHAT, CDR2 FQDESV (reference sequence). The CDR3 reads CASSFWRRRGELFF. CDR3 coding DNA: TGTGCCAGCAGCTTTTGGCGGAGACGGGGGGAGCTGTTTTTT.

This chain connects TRBV6-5 to TRBJ2-2; D is undetermined. The CDR3 covers 14 residues. V was shortened by 2 bases and J by 0 bases, with 4 bases between the two germline ends. The V gene's germline CDR1 is MNHEY and CDR2 SVGAGI. The CDR3 DNA reads TGTGCCAGCAGTTACAGGGCGAACACCGGGGAGCTGTTTTTT. As protein: CASSYRANTGELFF.

This clone is labeled medium-sized (0.01 to 0.1%). V is TRBV4-1 and J is TRBJ2-7; 10 bases align to TRBD2. The V and J ends lost 0 bases and 2 bases, in that order; junction bases with no gene match: 4. This CDR3 has 16 amino acids. CDR1 and CDR2 (germline): MGHRA, YSYEKL. The CDR3 loop reads CASSQELGLAAYEQYF. CDR3 sequence (DNA): TGCGCCAGCAGCCAAGAACTAGGACTAGCGGCCTACGAGCAGTACTTC.

The rearrangement uses TRBV4-1 and TRBJ2-1, with TRBD2 matching 7 bases. In germline, CDR1 is MGHRA, CDR2 YSYEKL. The J segment lost 3 bases and the V segment lost 3 bases, leaving 11 bases of the junction unmatched. The CDR3 spans 17 residues. The CDR3: CASSHGGYRPHYNEQFF. Here the CDR3 DNA reads TGCGCCAGCAGCCACGGGGGGTATCGGCCGCACTACAATGAGCAGTTCTTC.

There are a few counts of this clone. This sequence joins TRBV6-6 and TRBJ2-1; unclear D gene. Germline V gene sequence: CDR1 MNHNY, CDR2 SVGAGI (reference sequence). V was shortened by 8 bases and J by 9 bases, with 14 bases between the two germline ends. The CDR3 sequence is 12 residues long. DNA for the CDR3: TGTGCCAGCCAGACTGCTCCGGGTGAGCAGTTCTTC. This codes for CASQTAPGEQFF.

In this sample, this clone turned up a few times. V usage is TRBV28 and J usage is TRBJ2-6, with 7 nucleotides matching TRBD2. V shed 8 bases and J 2 bases; nucleotides not matched to a gene: 12. This CDR3 contains 17 residues. Germline V lookup: CDR1 MDHEN, CDR2 SYDVKM. The CDR3 DNA reads TGTGCCAGCTCCGGATGGCTGGGAGGGCCTGGGGCCAACGTCCTGACTTTC. Translated: CASSGWLGGPGANVLTF.

The gene calls are TRBV7-9 and TRBJ2-7, with D maybe TRBD1 (6 bases). The CDR3 runs to 15 residues. Trimming shortened V by 10 bases and J by 5 bases, and 24 bases separated the two germline ends. CDR1 SEHNR and CDR2 FQNEAQ come from the germline V gene (reference sequence). The CDR3, as DNA: TGTGCCAACACCCCTTTTGGTTCCGAGGGGGACGAGCAGTACTTC. Its protein is CANTPFGSEGDEQYF.

This chain joins TRBV6-5 and TRBJ1-6, with D unclear. CDR1 and CDR2 (germline): MNHEY, SVGAGI. With 7 bases removed from V and 7 bases from J, the gap between germline ends came to 17 bases. CDR3 length equals 15 residues. The CDR3 coding sequence is TGTGCCAGCAATAATGGACGGCAACTGAATTCACCCCTCCACTTT. Encoded protein: CASNNGRQLNSPLHF.

This clone was detected only a few times. V usage is TRBV29-1 and J usage is TRBJ2-5; 8 bases are shared with TRBD1. The J call may be faulty, since TRBJ2-7 better matches the DNA end. Germline lookup yields CDR1 SQVTM and CDR2 ANQGSEA. The CDR3 length is 14 residues. The CDR3, as DNA: TGCAGCGTTGAAGATAGGACAGGGATCTACGAGCAGTACTTC. Translating it yields CSVEDRTGIYEQYF.

In its sample, this clone was seen a few times. The chain carries TRBV4-1 and TRBJ2-7; 9 nucleotides agree with TRBD1. V was pared by 4 bases and J by 3 bases, with 7 bases of the junction left unmatched. Germline CDR1 and CDR2: MGHRA and YSYEKL. This CDR3 is 15 amino acids long. For the CDR3, the DNA is TGCGCCAGCAGCCCCGGGACAGGGTCGGTCTACGAGCAGTACTTC. Protein product: CASSPGTGSVYEQYF.

V usage is TRBV6-4 and J usage is TRBJ2-1, with 7 positions matching TRBD2. Germline CDR1 is MRHNA and CDR2 is SNTAGT. The CDR3 has 15 amino acids. Trimming removed 2 bases from V and 3 bases from J; junction bases left unmatched: 4. The CDR3 sequence is CASSDGRALYNEQFF. CDR3 in DNA: TGTGCCAGCAGTGACGGGAGGGCCCTCTACAATGAGCAGTTCTTC.

This clone was detected a few times. The chain is built from TRBV5-1 and TRBJ2-3; TRBD2 agrees at 14 bases. In germline, CDR1 is SGHRS, CDR2 YFSETQ. After removal of 3 bases from V and 0 bases from J, the junction contained 6 bases not matched to a gene. The CDR3 loop spans 18 amino acids. The CDR3 reads CASSSRLAGGTSTDTQYF. In nucleotides, the CDR3 is TGCGCCAGCAGCTCAAGACTAGCGGGAGGGACTAGCACAGATACGCAGTATTTT.

The V and J genes are TRBV2 and TRBJ1-6; unclear D gene. Germline assignment: CDR1 SNHLY and CDR2 FYNNEI. CDR3 size: 15 residues. Deletions cut 4 bases from V and 4 bases from J, with 11 bases between. The CDR3 DNA reads TGTGCCAGCAGTGTTAAAGGGTCTTATAATTCACCCCTCCACTTT. Amino acids: CASSVKGSYNSPLHF. The whole variable domain, remainder taken from reference TRBV2 and TRBJ1-6, is EPEVTQTPSHQVTQMGQEVILRCVPISNHLYFYWYRQILGQKVEFLVSFYNNEISEKSEIFDDQFSVERPDGSNFTLKIRSTKLEDSAMYFCASSVKGSYNSPLHFGNGTRLTVT.

There are a few counts of this clone. The chain couples TRBV4-1 to TRBJ1-6, with 9 nucleotides matching TRBD1. With V trimmed by 6 bases and J by 4 bases, 7 bases remained unmatched. CDR3 length equals 16 residues. Germline V CDR1 and CDR2: MGHRA, YSYEKL. CDR3 protein: CASSYRGPVYNSPLHF. Here the CDR3 DNA reads TGCGCCAGCAGTTACAGGGGGCCGGTTTATAATTCACCCCTCCACTTT.

This clone has a handful of counts. The V gene is TRBV27, the J gene TRBJ2-3, with no clear D. The CDR3 consists of 17 residues. V lost 2 bases and J lost 0, with 15 bases in between. The germline CDR1 and CDR2 sequences are MNHEY and SMNVEV (reference sequence). The CDR3 DNA reads TGTGCCAGCAGTTTAGCCCCTCGTGTGCAGAGCACAGATACGCAGTATTTT. Amino acid sequence: CASSLAPRVQSTDTQYF.

The J gene is TRBJ1-1, the V gene TRBV27; D perhaps matches TRBD1 (5 bases). V was shortened by 6 bases and J by 4 bases, with 21 bases between the two germline ends. Germline V gives CDR1 MNHEY, CDR2 SMNVEV (reference sequence). The CDR3 has 16 amino acids. CDR3 protein: CASSPTGTSGFTEAFF. For the CDR3, the DNA is TGTGCCAGCAGCCCCACAGGCACCTCGGGGTTCACTGAAGCTTTCTTT.

This clone occurred a few times. This chain links TRBV27 with TRBJ2-7; TRBD2 matches at 11 bases. The V and J ends lost 4 bases and 3 bases, in that order; junction bases with no gene match: 5. Per germline, CDR1 MNHEY and CDR2 SMNVEV (reference sequence). CDR3 length equals 15 residues. The CDR3 DNA is TGTGCCAGCAGTTCCGGACTAGCGGGTTACTACGAGCAGTACTTC. This translates into CASSSGLAGYYEQYF.

This chain joins TRBV5-6 and TRBJ2-7; D is undetermined. The germline gives CDR1 SGHDT, CDR2 YYEEEE. V was cut by 3 bases and J by 2 bases, with 6 bases left in between. The CDR3 totals 12 residues. The CDR3 sequence is CASSSVPYEQYF. CDR3 bases: TGTGCCAGCAGCTCCGTTCCCTACGAGCAGTACTTC.